The present entry profiles one T cell receptor beta chain with its context. As handled by the study authors: Counts of nucleated cells, estimated from reference gene primer amplification, were obtained. Assay: immunoSEQ multiplex PCR; the TCRdb copy retains only in-frame clones and omits some. Clone size and V and J calls were adopted from that table, with D and trimming inferred from the DNA. The sample lists under 250,000 clones, 70% to 90% seen once, with 2.6% in the top ten. This record comes from a study of blood T cell repertoires in COVID-19. As for the study in general: COVID-19 samples, acute and convalescent, were from the United States, Italy and Spain. PBMCs, B-cell-depleted T cells, or T cells provided the cDNA or gDNA that made up the material.

V shed 9 bases and J shed 5 bases, with 14 bases lying between them. Germline assignment: CDR1 LGHDT and CDR2 YNNKEL (reference sequence). This CDR3 is 12 amino acids long. The sequence derives from an older woman with active or convalescent COVID-19. The sequenced sample was peripheral blood. The rearrangement links TRBV3-1 (or the pseudogene TRBV3-2) to TRBJ2-7; D uncertain. CDR3 residues: CARSGSQHEQYF. The CDR3 coding sequence is TGTGCCAGGTCGGGTTCCCAGCACGAGCAGTACTTC.